This T cell receptor (beta chain) was retrieved from a study of blood T cell repertoires in COVID-19. Study in general: From the United States, Italy and Spain came samples of acute and convalescent COVID-19. T cells, B-cell-depleted T cells, or PBMCs supplied cDNA or gDNA.

This clone was picked up one time. Methods used by the authors: Amplification of reference gene primers provided the estimated nucleated cell counts. TCRdb keeps only in-frame clones here, not all; method: immunoSEQ multiplex PCR. Clonal size and the V and J genes are those of that table, whereas D and trimming came from the DNA. Of 45,000 to 70,000 clones listed, 75% to 85% were seen once; the top ten hold 5.5% to 7.5%. Germline CDR1 reads MNHEY; CDR2 reads SMNVEV (reference sequence). The CDR3 is 15 amino acids. V dropped 4 bases and J dropped 6; count of bases not matched to a gene: 6. This clonotype was obtained from a man aged 55 to 69 with acute or convalescent COVID-19. The sequenced material came from peripheral blood. The chain combines TRBV27 with TRBJ2-1; 10 bases match TRBD2. The CDR3 DNA reads TGTGCCAGCAGTTCCCGACTAGCGGGCAGCAATGAGCAGTTCTTC. This encodes CASSSRLAGSNEQFF.